A selection of T cell receptor beta chains follows, all from one sample in a study of blood T cell repertoires in COVID-19. Repertoires were generated with immunoSEQ multiplex PCR, while TCRdb's copy carries only in-frame clones and drops some. The sample consists of around 150,000 clones, about 93% of them appearing once. The sequenced material came from peripheral blood. These TCRs come from a woman between 45 and 65 years old with acute or convalescent COVID-19. Both conserved end residues are part of each CDR3. The order of the fields is V gene, D gene, J gene, clone size, CDR3 DNA, CDR3 protein. The D gene is left open where the match is weak. Rows may omit the clone size; those that give it use once, few, many or a size class.

TRBV7-2	TRBD1	TRBJ1-3	.	TGTGCCAGCAGCCTAGACAGGGTAGCTGGAAACACCATATATTTT	CASSLDRVAGNTIYF
TRBV10-1	.	TRBJ2-7	few	TGCGCCAGCAGTACCGGGAACAACGAGCAGTACTTC	CASSTGNNEQYF
TRBV6-2/TRBV6-3	TRBD2	TRBJ2-5	.	TGTGCCAGCAGTCCCACTAGCGGGAGGGCCCGGGAGACCCAGTACTTC	CASSPTSGRARETQYF
TRBV14	.	TRBJ2-1	.	TGTGCCAGCAGCCGAGGCAATGAGCAGTTCTTC	CASSRGNEQFF
TRBV18	TRBD1	TRBJ1-1	.	TGTGCCAGCTCACCACTTGAGGGGGCAACCAAAGCTTTCTTT	CASSPLEGATKAFF
TRBV7-2	.	TRBJ2-7	.	TGTGCCAGCAGCTTCGCAGGGATGTACGAGCAGTACTTC	CASSFAGMYEQYF
TRBV7-9	TRBD1	TRBJ1-2	.	TGTGCCAGCAGCCCTCAGACAGGGGGCGCATATGGCTACACCTTC	CASSPQTGGAYGYTF
TRBV29-1	.	TRBJ2-1	.	TGCAGCGGGGAGAAAGGTAGCTCCCCCAATGAGCAGTTCTTC	CSGEKGSSPNEQFF
TRBV7-9	TRBD2	TRBJ2-5	.	TGTGCCAGCAGCTTAGCCAGCGGGGGGCAAGAGACCCAGTACTTC	CASSLASGGQETQYF
TRBV10-3	.	TRBJ2-7	.	TGTGCCATCAGCCTCAGGGGACCAGCTTACGAGCAGTACTTC	CAISLRGPAYEQYF
TRBV12-5	.	TRBJ1-2	.	TGTGCTAGTGGCTTGCATTCAGGGATTTCCTATGGCTACACCTTC	CASGLHSGISYGYTF
TRBV7-2	TRBD1	TRBJ2-5	.	TGTGCCAGCAGCTTAAGGGGGCCGGAGACCCAGTACTTC	CASSLRGPETQYF
TRBV2	TRBD2	TRBJ2-1	once	TGTGCCAGCAGTGAAGCCAGCGGGGAATACAATGAGCAGTTCTTC	CASSEASGEYNEQFF
TRBV6-1	.	TRBJ1-1	.	TGTGCCAGCAGTGAATCAGGGATGCAGGTCACTGAAGCTTTCTTT	CASSESGMQVTEAFF
TRBV7-8	.	TRBJ1-3	once	TGTGCCAGCAGCCCCTGGGGCGGGGACTCTGGAAACACCATATATTTT	CASSPWGGDSGNTIYF
TRBV3-1/TRBV3-2	.	TRBJ1-1	few	TGTGCCAGCAGCTGGGGACAACCGAACACTGAAGCTTTCTTT	CASSWGQPNTEAFF
TRBV6-5	TRBD2	TRBJ2-7	.	TGTGCCAGCAGGCTAGCGGGAGGATACGAGCAGTACTTC	CASRLAGGYEQYF
TRBV7-2	.	TRBJ2-7	.	TGTGCCAGCAGCCGCTCACGGAGCTCCTACGAGCAGTACTTC	CASSRSRSSYEQYF
TRBV15	TRBD1	TRBJ2-7	.	TGTGCCACCAGCAGACCCGGGACAGGGGACTACGAGCAGTACTTC	CATSRPGTGDYEQYF
TRBV30	TRBD2	TRBJ2-5	.	TGTGCCTGGACGCGGCTAGCGGGAGCTGAGACCCAGTACTTC	CAWTRLAGAETQYF
TRBV25-1	.	TRBJ2-4	.	TGTGCCAGCAGTCCCGCCGGGGAAGCAAGAAACATTCAGTACTTC	CASSPAGEARNIQYF
TRBV5-6	TRBD1	TRBJ1-2	once	TGTGCCAGCAGCCCCGGGAGGGGGCTTGGCTACACCTTC	CASSPGRGLGYTF
TRBV10-1	TRBD1	TRBJ2-7	.	TGCGCCAGCACGGGACAGGGGCCTAACGCCTACGAGCAGTACTTC	CASTGQGPNAYEQYF
TRBV5-6	TRBD1	TRBJ1-1	.	TGTGCCAGCAGACGTGGGACAGGGGCATTGAACACTGAAGCTTTCTTT	CASRRGTGALNTEAFF
TRBV9	TRBD2	TRBJ2-1	.	TGTGCCAGCAGCGTAGGGGTAGCGGGGGGAGGTTACAATGAGCAGTTCTTC	CASSVGVAGGGYNEQFF
TRBV11-2	TRBD1	TRBJ2-3	.	TGTGCCAGCAGCCACCCGGGACAGGGTTATACGCAGTATTTT	CASSHPGQGYTQYF
TRBV19	.	TRBJ2-3	.	TGTGCCAGTAATAACAGGGCGCCGCAAACGCAGTATTTT	CASNNRAPQTQYF
TRBV4-3	TRBD1	TRBJ1-1	.	TGCGCCAGCAGCCAAGTCCGACAGGGCCCATTTATGAACACTGAAGCTTTCTTT	CASSQVRQGPFMNTEAFF
TRBV4-2	.	TRBJ2-7	.	TGTGCCAGCAGCCAAGCCGACGAGCAGTACTTC	CASSQADEQYF
TRBV7-9	.	TRBJ2-1	.	TGTGCCAGCAGCTTAATTAGCGGTTTAAGGAATGAGCAGTTCTTC	CASSLISGLRNEQFF
TRBV6-5	TRBD1	TRBJ2-5	.	TGTGCCAGCAGTTACACGGGGACAGGGGGCGTAGAGACCCAGTACTTC	CASSYTGTGGVETQYF
TRBV29-1	.	TRBJ1-5	.	TGCAGCGTTGGGTTGGGTGCAGGAGGTAGCAATCAGCCCCAGCATTTT	CSVGLGAGGSNQPQHF
TRBV6-2/TRBV6-3	TRBD1	TRBJ1-1	once	TGTGCCAGCAGTTCGCCAGAGGAGGGGGCCACTGAAGCTTTCTTT	CASSSPEEGATEAFF
TRBV18	.	TRBJ2-7	.	TGTGCCAGCTCACCGCCCTCGGCGGGGACGTACGAGCAGTACTTC	CASSPPSAGTYEQYF
TRBV6-2/TRBV6-3	.	TRBJ1-1	.	TGTGCCAGCAGCCCCTCACGGGTAGGCACTGAAGCTTTCTTT	CASSPSRVGTEAFF
TRBV5-4	TRBD1	TRBJ2-3	.	TGTGCCAGCAGCTCGCCACCGGGACAGGGCCAGGATACGCAGTATTTT	CASSSPPGQGQDTQYF
TRBV29-1	.	TRBJ1-1	.	TGCAGCGTTGAGAGGGCCATGGGGACTGAAGCTTTCTTT	CSVERAMGTEAFF
TRBV10-2	TRBD1	TRBJ1-6	.	TGCGCCAGCAGTGAGAGGGGACAGGGGGCTTCACCCCTCCACTTT	CASSERGQGASPLHF
TRBV28	.	TRBJ1-2	.	TGTGCCAGCAGTTTTTCCCACTCCCTCTATGGCTACACCTTC	CASSFSHSLYGYTF
TRBV11-2	TRBD1	TRBJ2-7	.	TGTGCCAGCAGTCCCGGGACAGGGGCCTACGAGCAGTACTTC	CASSPGTGAYEQYF
TRBV7-2	.	TRBJ2-7	few	TGTGCCAGCACCCCCGAACGGGGGGCAATCTCCTACGAGCAGTACTTC	CASTPERGAISYEQYF